This T cell receptor beta chain was obtained from a study of identical twins. This clonotype was recorded a few times. The CDR3 runs to 14 residues. Per the germline V gene, CDR1 is DFQATT and CDR2 is SNEGSKA (reference sequence). With 3 bases clipped from V and 4 bases from J, the junction kept 2 bases outside the gene matches. Using its own MiXCR run on the 5' RACE reads, TCRdb lists one record per CDR3 protein. The sample has about 810,000 distinct CDR3 sequences, roughly an eighth seen once. These same data were also listed under a study on yellow fever vaccine responses in identical twins.

The source of this sequence is a young woman in good health. The rearrangement uses TRBV20-1 and TRBJ2-1; 11 nucleotides align to TRBD2. The sequenced sample was PBMCs. CDR3 nucleotides: TGCAGTGCTAGCGTAGCGGGAGGGTACAATGAGCAGTTCTTC. Protein sequence: CSASVAGGYNEQFF.